Listed here is a single T cell receptor beta chain. Assay used: immunoSEQ multiplex PCR; TCRdb lists only in-frame clones, some missing. This table has around 68,000 clones, roughly 86% appearing once. V was clipped by 1 base and J by 0 bases, with 13 bases between them. This CDR3 region has 15 residues. Germline assignment: CDR1 GTSNPN and CDR2 SVGIG (reference sequence). This specimen comes from a study of identifying expanded T cells in peripheral blood. This sequence originates from a person aged 18-70 years in good health. The sequenced sample was blood. The rearrangement links TRBV30 to TRBJ2-7; perhaps TRBD1 as D (5 bases). The chain's CDR3 is CAWSDLHRHSYEQYF. In nucleotides, the CDR3 is TGTGCCTGGAGTGATCTCCACAGGCACTCCTACGAGCAGTACTTC.